Following are 5 T cell receptor beta chains from one sample sequenced in a study of blood T cells in healthy people across ages. The authors ran a second PCR of about 7 to 12 cycles using a sample-barcoded 5' primer and a J-beta primer mix. TCRdb reanalysed the 5' RACE reads using MiXCR and keeps one entry per CDR3 protein. The table records 650,000 to 700,000 distinct CDR3 sequences, about 32% of them present only once. Sequenced: blood. The receptor source for this set is an elderly woman in good health.

In this sample, this clonotype turned up many times. The rearrangement links TRBV7-2 to TRBJ2-1, with D uncertain. The germline V and J ends were trimmed by 2 bases and 0 bases, with 17 bases remaining between them. CDR3 length equals 18 residues. Germline values: CDR1 SGHTA, CDR2 FQGNSA. CDR3 nucleotide sequence: TGTGCCAGCAGCTTAAGGGCCCGCAGGTTAAGCTCCTACAATGAGCAGTTCTTC. This encodes CASSLRARRLSSYNEQFF.

The CDR3 sequence is CAWRDSHTEAFF. CDR3 bases: TGTGCCTGGAGAGACAGTCACACTGAAGCTTTCTTT. This chain connects TRBV30 to TRBJ1-1; a weak D match, TRBD1 (5 bases). The CDR3 runs to 12 residues. CDR1 is GTSNPN, CDR2 SVGIG, per germline (reference sequence). Trimming shortened V by 3 bases and J by 3 bases, and 8 bases separated the two germline ends.

This clonotype was detected ten times or more. This sequence joins TRBV20-1 and TRBJ1-5, with TRBD1 matching over 12 bases. The CDR3 consists of 16 residues. Germline V gene data show CDR1 as DFQATT and CDR2 as SNEGSKA (reference sequence). The CDR3 bases are TGCAGACCCGGGACAGGGGGCTTGAGGGGCAATCAGCCCCAGCATTTT. It is translated as CRPGTGGLRGNQPQHF.

This clonotype has a count of ten or more. V gene TRBV7-9 combines with J gene TRBJ1-2; 12 nucleotides align to TRBD1. The germline V gene has CDR1 SEHNR and CDR2 FQNEAQ (reference sequence). The J segment lost 7 bases and the V segment lost 4 bases, leaving 7 bases of the junction unmatched. This CDR3 contains 15 residues. This chain's CDR3 is CASSSSGQGAFGYTF. CDR3 coding DNA: TGTGCCAGCAGCTCCTCGGGACAGGGGGCTTTTGGCTACACCTTC.

The CDR3 DNA is TGTGCCAGCAGCCCAGGAGCTCATGGCTACACCTTC. Amino acid sequence: CASSPGAHGYTF. The rearrangement joins TRBV7-9 to TRBJ1-2; D gene unclear. Trimming removed 5 bases at V and 6 bases at J, with 10 bases between. CDR3 length: 12 residues. Per germline, CDR1 SEHNR and CDR2 FQNEAQ (reference sequence). The full variable domain, its missing parts supplied by reference TRBV7-9 and TRBJ1-2, is DTGVSQNPRHKITKRGQNVTFRCDPISEHNRLYWYRQTLGQGPEFLTYFQNEAQLEKSRLLSDRFSAERPKGSFSTLEIQRTEQGDSAMYLCASSPGAHGYTFGSGTRLTVV.